This T cell receptor (beta chain) derives from a study of metastatic and nonmetastatic thyroid tumors. Background on the study: Repertoires of blood and of tissue (tumor or nodule) from malignant and benign thyroid patients were compared.

V was clipped by 2 bases and J by 4 bases, with 9 bases between them. The CDR3 is 13 amino acids. The V gene's germline CDR1 is SGHAT and CDR2 FQNNGV. In its sample, this clone is medium-sized. As yet, its antigen is unknown. Methods used by the authors: CDR3 was compared across clinicopathological groups, and the resulting differences were used to build a distant-metastasis classifier for papillary thyroid cancer. TCRdb re-called the PCR reads via MiXCR. Here the V and J calls rest on TCRdb's processing, not on the authors' analysis. The data hold some 25,000 clones, with about 15% observed a single time. Ahead of thyroid surgery, no patient had received treatment of any kind. Study results and caveats: The reported finding was significantly higher TCR beta diversity in malignant thyroid tumors relative to benign nodules, in blood and tumor.

The receptor was derived from a female donor with papillary thyroid cancer or a benign thyroid nodule (not recorded which). Some clones in this sample may be carry-over from other donors' samples. The sequenced sample consisted of blood. The chain links TRBV11-2 to TRBJ2-7; D gene unclear. The chain's CDR3 is CASSLTPVYEQYF. CDR3 in DNA: TGTGCCAGCAGCTTAACCCCGGTTTACGAGCAGTACTTC.